This record concerns one T cell receptor beta chain sequence. The data originate from a study of blood T cell repertoires in COVID-19. Study-level background: Donors in the United States, Italy and Spain gave samples during acute or convalescent COVID-19. T cells, B-cell-depleted T cells, or PBMCs provided the cDNA or gDNA that served as material.

Under the authors' procedure: Using reference gene primer amplification, nucleated cell counts were estimated. The table came from immunoSEQ multiplex PCR; TCRdb's copy has only in-frame clones and leaves some out. V, J and clone size were drawn from that table, and D and trimming were deduced from the DNA. The data show roughly 300,000 clones, more than 75% seen once. V lost 4 bases and J lost 2; bases outside the gene matches: 8. Germline lookup yields CDR1 SNHLY and CDR2 FYNNEI. The CDR3 is made up of 16 amino acids. Material for sequencing was peripheral blood. This receptor was obtained from a woman aged 40-49 years who had recovered from COVID-19. The V gene is TRBV2, the J gene TRBJ2-5; 9 bases line up with TRBD2. Written as DNA, the CDR3 is TGTGCCAGCAGTGGCGGGGGGGCCGCCCAACAAGAGACCCAGTACTTC. Translated: CASSGGGAAQQETQYF.